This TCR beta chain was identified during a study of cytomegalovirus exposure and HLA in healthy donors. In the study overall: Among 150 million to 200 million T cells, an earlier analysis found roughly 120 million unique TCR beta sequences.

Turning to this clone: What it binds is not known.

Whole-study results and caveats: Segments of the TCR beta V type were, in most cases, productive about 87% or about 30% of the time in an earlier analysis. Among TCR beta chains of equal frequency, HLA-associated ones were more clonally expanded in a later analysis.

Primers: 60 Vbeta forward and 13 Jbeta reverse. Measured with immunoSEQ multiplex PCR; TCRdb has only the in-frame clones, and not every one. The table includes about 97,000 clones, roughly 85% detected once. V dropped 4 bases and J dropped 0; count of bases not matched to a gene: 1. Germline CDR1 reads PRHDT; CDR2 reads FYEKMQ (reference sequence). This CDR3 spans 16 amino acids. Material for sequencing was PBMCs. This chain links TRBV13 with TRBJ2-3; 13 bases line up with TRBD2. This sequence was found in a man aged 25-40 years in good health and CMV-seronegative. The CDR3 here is CASSWGLAGSTDTQYF. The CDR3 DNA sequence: TGTGCCAGCAGCTGGGGACTAGCGGGAAGCACAGATACGCAGTATTTT.